The 24 T cell receptor beta chains given below trace back to one sample, sequenced in a study of T cells in localized non-small cell lung cancer. The data were produced by immunoSEQ multiplex PCR, yet TCRdb's version contains in-frame clones alone and is incomplete. Counted here are 9,000 or so clones, about 91% occurring once; the ten biggest clones make up 7.5%. Sequenced here: peripheral blood, sampled before any cancer treatment. All receptors come from a woman aged 35-70 years with stage I squamous cell lung carcinoma.

The genes are TRBV7-3 and TRBJ1-1; D might be TRBD1 (5 bases). CDR1 SGHTA and CDR2 FQGTGA come from the germline V gene. The CDR3 totals 15 residues. V was cut by 5 bases and J by 5 bases, with 18 bases left in between. CDR3 DNA: TGTGCCAGCAGCCGCGATGGGGCCCCAGGGACTGAAGCTTTCTTT. It yields the protein CASSRDGAPGTEAFF.

This clone was observed a single time. V and J are TRBV6-1 and TRBJ1-2, with a possible D match to TRBD1 (5 bases). CDR1 and CDR2 from the germline V gene are MNHNS and SASEGT. The V gene lost 3 bases and the J gene lost 4 bases, with 15 bases spanning the gap. CDR3 length equals 15 residues. The DNA for the CDR3 is TGTGCCAGCAGTGATCCCGGGACGGCGTCCTATGGCTACACCTTC. Translated: CASSDPGTASYGYTF.

The chain employs TRBV6-6 and TRBJ2-5; TRBD2 is a possible D gene (5 bases). Germline CDR1 reads MNHNY; CDR2 reads SVGAGI (reference sequence). The CDR3 has 14 residues. The ends were cut back, 6 bases at V and 1 base at J, with 12 bases in the middle. CDR3 coding DNA: TGTGCCAGCAGCCGACACGGAGGCCAAGAGACCCAGTACTTC. It codes for CASSRHGGQETQYF.

This chain links TRBV6-6 with TRBJ2-7; 9 bases align to TRBD2. Per germline, CDR1 MNHNY and CDR2 SVGAGI (reference sequence). Unmatched junction bases numbered 4, after V lost 4 bases and J lost 3 bases. The CDR3 contains 14 residues. CDR3 protein: CASSSGTSYYEQYF. The CDR3 coding sequence is TGTGCCAGCAGTTCCGGGACTAGCTACTACGAGCAGTACTTC.

The chain carries TRBV6-5 and TRBJ2-3, with 9 positions matching TRBD2. The germline V gene has CDR1 MNHEY and CDR2 SVGAGI. Trimming cost V 4 bases and J 3 bases; bases outside gene matches: 5. This CDR3 is 15 amino acids long. This chain's CDR3 is CASSFSGGGTDTQYF. The CDR3 region has the DNA TGTGCCAGCAGTTTTAGCGGGGGAGGGACAGATACGCAGTATTTT.

The J gene is TRBJ1-3, the V gene TRBV7-2, with 8 bases fitting TRBD1. Germline-derived CDR1 and CDR2 are SGHTA and FQGNSA. This CDR3 spans 15 amino acids. The ends lost 5 bases at V and 0 bases at J; junction bases unmatched: 3. The CDR3 DNA is TGTGCCAGCAGCCCACAGGGGGTCTCTGGAAACACCATATATTTT. This gives the protein CASSPQGVSGNTIYF. Full variable domain (outside the CDR3, taken from reference TRBV7-2 and TRBJ1-3): GAGVSQSPSNKVTEKGKDVELRCDPISGHTALYWYRQSLGQGLEFLIYFQGNSAPDKSGLPSDRFSAERTGGSVSTLTIQRTQQEDSAVYLCASSPQGVSGNTIYFGEGSWLTVV.

J is TRBJ1-2 and V is TRBV11-2; perhaps TRBD1 as D (6 bases). The germline V gene has CDR1 SGHAT and CDR2 FQNNGV. This CDR3 is 13 amino acids long. Trimming took off 3 bases at V and 7 bases at J, with 12 bases between the two ends. CDR3 in DNA: TGTGCCAGCAGCTTCGACGGACAGAGTGGCTACACCTTC. Protein: CASSFDGQSGYTF.

The V call is TRBV19, the J call TRBJ2-5, with TRBD2 matching 7 bases. Germline V gene sequence: CDR1 LNHDA, CDR2 SQIVND (reference sequence). J lost 3 bases, V lost 2 bases, and 12 bases had no gene match. The CDR3 runs to 17 residues. CDR3 amino acids: CASSIRAGAGGEETQYF. As DNA, the CDR3 is TGTGCCAGTAGTATAAGGGCGGGAGCAGGCGGGGAAGAGACCCAGTACTTC.

V is TRBV6-6 and J is TRBJ2-2; weak D call: TRBD1 (6 bases). The CDR3 extends over 13 amino acids. Germline CDR1 is MNHNY and CDR2 is SVGAGI (reference sequence). Trimming left V 6 bases short and J 6 bases short, with 11 bases between. CDR3 loop: CASSSTGSGELFF. Here the CDR3 DNA reads TGTGCCAGCAGCTCGACAGGTTCCGGGGAGCTGTTTTTT.

This chain joins TRBV19 and TRBJ2-2; TRBD2 is a possible D gene (6 bases). Trimming removed 5 bases from V and 4 bases from J, with 11 bases in between. Per germline, CDR1 LNHDA and CDR2 SQIVND (reference sequence). The CDR3 consists of 14 residues. CDR3 region: CASSSGRGTGELFF. Written as DNA, the CDR3 is TGTGCCAGTAGTTCCGGGAGAGGCACCGGGGAGCTGTTTTTT.

This chain joins TRBV2 and TRBJ2-1; 8 bases map to TRBD2. Germline CDR1 reads SNHLY; CDR2 reads FYNNEI. CDR3 length: 14 residues. With 7 bases clipped from V and 4 bases from J, the junction kept 6 bases outside the gene matches. The CDR3 here is CASITGGEYNEQFF. Here the CDR3 DNA reads TGTGCCAGCATTACCGGGGGGGAGTACAATGAGCAGTTCTTC.

The chain recombines TRBV9 with TRBJ1-2, with 9 positions matching TRBD1. J was trimmed by 7 bases and V by 3 bases; bases with no gene match: 10. The CDR3 loop spans 15 amino acids. Germline CDR1 is SGDLS and CDR2 is YYNGEE. The CDR3 DNA follows: TGTGCCAGCAGCGCCTTAGCCACAGGGGGCCCTGGCTACACCTTC. Residues: CASSALATGGPGYTF.

Only one count was recorded for this clone. The rearrangement uses TRBV6-5 and TRBJ1-1; 7 positions agree with TRBD1. The CDR3 spans 13 residues. V lost 8 bases, J lost 4 bases, and 7 bases stayed unmatched. Germline CDR1 reads MNHEY; CDR2 reads SVGAGI. The CDR3 DNA follows: TGTGCCAGCGAGCAGGCAGGGGGCACTGAAGCTTTCTTT. It yields the protein CASEQAGGTEAFF.

The gene calls are TRBV11-2 and TRBJ2-6, with D perhaps TRBD2 (7 bases). This CDR3 is built from 15 residues. Germline V gives CDR1 SGHAT, CDR2 FQNNGV. Trimming pared 6 bases from V and 1 base from J, leaving 10 bases between. The CDR3 is CASRRGGSGANVLTF. DNA of the CDR3: TGTGCCAGCAGGAGGGGGGGTTCTGGGGCCAACGTCCTGACTTTC.

J is TRBJ1-5 and V is TRBV6-1; D is undetermined. V lost 0 bases and J lost 4, with 13 bases in between. The V gene's germline CDR1 is MNHNS and CDR2 SASEGT. This CDR3 contains 16 residues. CDR3 sequence: CASSEAIFTGNQPQHF. In nucleotides, the CDR3 is TGTGCCAGCAGTGAAGCGATTTTTACGGGGAATCAGCCCCAGCATTTT.

This sequence joins TRBV7-2 and TRBJ2-5; tentatively, D is TRBD1 or TRBD2 (5 bases each). The CDR3 is 15 residues long. CDR1 is SGHTA, CDR2 FQGNSA, per germline. With 5 bases removed from V and 9 bases from J, the gap between germline ends came to 22 bases. CDR3 nucleotides: TGTGCCAGCAGCCAAGGAACCGGGACCCAGGGTGCCCAGTACTTC. Amino acid sequence: CASSQGTGTQGAQYF.

This rearrangement joins TRBV7-2 to TRBJ2-5, with 8 bases lining up with TRBD2. This CDR3 is built from 13 residues. V lost 6 bases, J lost 4 bases, and 4 bases stayed unmatched. Germline CDR1 reads SGHTA; CDR2 reads FQGNSA. The chain's CDR3 is CASRGRGGETQYF. CDR3 nucleotides: TGTGCCAGCAGGGGACGGGGGGGAGAGACCCAGTACTTC.

The chain has TRBV7-9 and TRBJ1-2; possible D gene TRBD1, 6 bases. The length of the CDR3 is 18 residues. Trimming took off 5 bases at V and 3 bases at J, with 25 bases between the two ends. Germline V lookup: CDR1 SEHNR, CDR2 FQNEAQ (reference sequence). CDR3 in DNA: TGTGCCAGCAGCGGCCGGGAAGGGGGGAAGCTAAGGGACTATGGCTACACCTTC. Protein sequence: CASSGREGGKLRDYGYTF.

V usage is TRBV30 and J usage is TRBJ1-2; 12 bases fit TRBD1. The CDR3 sequence is 16 residues long. Per the germline V gene, CDR1 is GTSNPN and CDR2 is SVGIG (reference sequence). Losses at the gene ends were 6 bases for V and 3 bases for J; bases not matched to a gene: 11. CDR3 sequence reads: CACHHRGQGAYYGYTF. CDR3 coding DNA: TGTGCCTGCCACCATCGGGGACAGGGGGCCTACTATGGCTACACCTTC.

The CDR3 sequence is CASSSGDTQYF. The CDR3, as DNA: TGCGCCAGCAGCTCGGGAGATACGCAGTATTTT. The J gene is TRBJ2-3, the V gene TRBV5-1, with D hard to call. Germline assignment: CDR1 SGHRS and CDR2 YFSETQ. This CDR3 is 11 amino acids long. Trimming took off 3 bases at V and 5 bases at J, with 4 bases between the two ends.

This clone occurred once. The genes are TRBV7-2 and TRBJ1-1; no clear D gene. Germline V lookup: CDR1 SGHTA, CDR2 FQGNSA. Trimming stripped 5 bases from V and 1 base from J, with 11 bases between. The CDR3 has 14 amino acids. This CDR3 reads CASSATRTNTEAFF. The CDR3 DNA reads as TGTGCCAGCAGCGCCACGAGGACGAACACTGAAGCTTTCTTT.

The chain couples TRBV10-3 to TRBJ1-5; the match to TRBD1 covers 9 bases. The ends lost 7 bases at V and 1 base at J; junction bases unmatched: 5. The germline V gene has CDR1 ENHRY and CDR2 SYGVKD. There are 15 residues in the CDR3. CDR3 sequence: CAIKAGTGSNQPQHF. DNA for the CDR3: TGTGCCATCAAGGCCGGGACAGGGAGCAATCAGCCCCAGCATTTT.

This clone was observed a single time. CDR3 protein: CASSYSTTYSGNTIYF. CDR3 DNA: TGTGCCAGCAGTTACTCGACGACCTACTCTGGAAACACCATATATTTT. V usage is TRBV6-5 and J usage is TRBJ1-3, with unresolved D. Germline V CDR1 and CDR2: MNHEY, SVGAGI. CDR3 size: 16 residues. Trimming took 0 bases from V and 0 from J, leaving 9 bases between them.

V and J are TRBV2 and TRBJ1-4, with 9 bases aligning to TRBD1. With 7 bases clipped from V and 12 bases from J, the junction kept 12 bases outside the gene matches. The V gene's germline CDR1 is SNHLY and CDR2 FYNNEI. The CDR3 extends over 14 amino acids. The CDR3 sequence is CASTEGQGPSQLFF. The CDR3 DNA sequence: TGTGCCAGCACGGAGGGACAGGGCCCGTCACAACTGTTTTTT.